The sequence of this T cell receptor (beta chain) was determined in a study of cytomegalovirus exposure and HLA in healthy donors. Whole-study results and caveats: Likely technical artifact: a cluster of highly shared sequence variants.

CDR1 is MNHNS and CDR2 is SASEGT in the germline V gene. The CDR3 sequence is 18 residues long. V lost 3 bases to trimming and J lost 5 bases, with 22 bases between them. In its sample, this clone was seen a few times. Its antigen is undetermined. Primers included in the PCR were 60 Vbeta and 13 Jbeta primers. The repertoire was sequenced with immunoSEQ multiplex PCR; TCRdb's copy has only in-frame clones and lacks some. The data hold fewer than 30,000 clones, with approximately 62% observed a single time. The receptor's source is a male donor in good health and CMV-seropositive. The chain links TRBV6-1 to TRBJ1-4; D perhaps matches TRBD1 (6 bases). Specimen: PBMCs. The CDR3 DNA is TGTGCCAGCAGTGACAGGGGCGCACTGTTATTCTGGAATGAAAAACTGTTTTTT. Translating it yields CASSDRGALLFWNEKLFF.